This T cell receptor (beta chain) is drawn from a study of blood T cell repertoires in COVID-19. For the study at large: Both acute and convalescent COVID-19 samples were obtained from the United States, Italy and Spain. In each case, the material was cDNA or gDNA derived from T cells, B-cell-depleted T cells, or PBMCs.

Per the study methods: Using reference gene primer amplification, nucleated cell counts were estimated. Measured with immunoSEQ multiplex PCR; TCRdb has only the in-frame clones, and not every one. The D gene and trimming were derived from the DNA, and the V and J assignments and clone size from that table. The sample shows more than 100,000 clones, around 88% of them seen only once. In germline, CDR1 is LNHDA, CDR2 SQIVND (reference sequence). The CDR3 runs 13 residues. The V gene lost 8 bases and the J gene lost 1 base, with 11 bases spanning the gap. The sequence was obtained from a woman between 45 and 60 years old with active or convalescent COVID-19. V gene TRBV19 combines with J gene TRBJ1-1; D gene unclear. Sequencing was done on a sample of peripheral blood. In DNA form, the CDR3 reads TGTGCCAGTCGGAGGAACGGGAACACTGAAGCTTTCTTT. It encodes CASRRNGNTEAFF.